The TCR beta chain under discussion was sequenced for a study of shared clonotypes between healthy human individuals. Study-level background: Per donor, CD8 memory used one plate, CD8 naive used two, CD4 memory used three and CD4 naive used three.

From CD4+ cells came CD45RA+ naive and CD45RA-negative memory subsets. Germline CDR1 is SGHRS and CDR2 is YFSETQ. This CDR3 comprises 14 residues. The V and J ends lost 3 bases and 3 bases respectively, with 12 bases between them. How the authors handled the data: From ImmunoSEQ came sequences covering only the junction and carrying no quality scores, so filtering differed. Clones were sequenced by immunoSEQ multiplex PCR, and TCRdb holds only the in-frame ones, with some missing. V, J and clone size are taken as reported in that table, and D and trimming were inferred from the DNA itself. The sample yields about 2.3 million clones, roughly 92% seen once. Overall study results and limits: Apart from blood, nothing was sampled; tissue repertoires likely differ.

For this clone: Antigen specificity is unknown.

Sequencing used naive CD4+ T cells from PBMCs. Subset specified: CD45RA+ positively selected. The chain recombines TRBV5-1 with TRBJ2-5; weak D call: TRBD2 (5 bases). This TCR was recovered from a man younger than 35 in good health. Some clones in this sample may be carry-over from other donors' samples. The CDR3 sequence: CASSSPPREETQYF. The DNA of the CDR3 is TGCGCCAGCAGCTCACCCCCGCGGGAAGAGACCCAGTACTTC. Full variable domain (missing parts from reference TRBV5-1 and TRBJ2-5): KAGVTQTPRYLIKTRGQQVTLSCSPISGHRSVSWYQQTPGQGLQFLFEYFSETQRNKGNFPGRFSGRQFSNSRSEMNVSTLELGDSALYLCASSSPPREETQYFGPGTRLLVL.